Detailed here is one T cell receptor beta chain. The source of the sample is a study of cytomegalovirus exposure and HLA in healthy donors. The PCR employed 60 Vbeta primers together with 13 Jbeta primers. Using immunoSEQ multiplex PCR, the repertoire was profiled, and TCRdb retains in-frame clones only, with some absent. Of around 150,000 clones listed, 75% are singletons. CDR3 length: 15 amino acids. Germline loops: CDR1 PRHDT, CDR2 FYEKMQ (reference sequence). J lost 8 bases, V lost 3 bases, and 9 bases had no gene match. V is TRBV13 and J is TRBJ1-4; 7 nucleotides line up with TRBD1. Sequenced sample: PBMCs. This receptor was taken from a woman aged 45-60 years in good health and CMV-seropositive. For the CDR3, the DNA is TGTGCCAGCAGCTTGGGACAGCCTGCGGCCGAAAAACTGTTTTTT. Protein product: CASSLGQPAAEKLFF.